This T cell receptor beta chain was recorded in a study of blood T cell repertoires in COVID-19. Study information: Donors in the United States, Italy and Spain gave samples during acute or convalescent COVID-19. The analysed material was cDNA or gDNA that came from T cells, B-cell-depleted T cells, or PBMCs.

Study processing details: Reference gene primers were amplified, and this amplification served to estimate nucleated cell counts. Here immunoSEQ multiplex PCR was the method, and the copy in TCRdb shows in-frame clones only, minus some. V and J calls and clone size are those listed in that table; D and trimming were worked out from the DNA. The sample includes 150,000 to 200,000 clones, roughly nine tenths of them seen just once. The table lists this clone with a few counts. CDR3 length: 18 residues. Trimming removed 5 bases from V and 0 bases from J, with 22 bases in between. In germline, CDR1 is SGHAT, CDR2 FQNNGV.

The J gene is TRBJ1-2, the V gene TRBV11-2; D is undetermined. The receptor was isolated from a man aged 18 to 29 with acute or convalescent COVID-19. The sample comprised peripheral blood. The CDR3 bases are TGTGCCAGCAGCCTCTTACTACCGAGGGTGAAAACTAACTATGGCTACACCTTC. It encodes CASSLLLPRVKTNYGYTF.